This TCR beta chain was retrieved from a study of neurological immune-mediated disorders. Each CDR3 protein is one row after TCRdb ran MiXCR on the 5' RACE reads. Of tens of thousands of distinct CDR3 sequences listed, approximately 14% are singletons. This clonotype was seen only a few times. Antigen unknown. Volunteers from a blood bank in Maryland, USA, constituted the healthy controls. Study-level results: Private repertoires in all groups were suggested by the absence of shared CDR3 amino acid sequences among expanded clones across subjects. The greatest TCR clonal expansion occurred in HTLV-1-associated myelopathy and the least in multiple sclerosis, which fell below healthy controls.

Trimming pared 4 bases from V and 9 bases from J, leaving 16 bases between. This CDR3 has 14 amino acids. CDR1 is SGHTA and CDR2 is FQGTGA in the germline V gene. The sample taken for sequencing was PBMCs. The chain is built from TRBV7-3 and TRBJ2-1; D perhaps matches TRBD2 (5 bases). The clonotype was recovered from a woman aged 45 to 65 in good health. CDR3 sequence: CASSSGLTAGEQFF. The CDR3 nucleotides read TGTGCCAGCAGCTCTGGACTGACGGCGGGTGAGCAGTTCTTC.